The clone carrying this T cell receptor beta chain appeared a single time. Germline assignment: CDR1 SEHNR and CDR2 FQNEAQ (reference sequence). The trim removed 6 bases at V and 7 bases at J, leaving 4 bases unmatched. The CDR3 has 14 residues. This sample stems from a study of blood T cell repertoires in COVID-19. Across the whole study: Whether acute or convalescent, the COVID-19 samples came from the United States, Italy and Spain. The cDNA or gDNA used as material had been derived from T cells, B-cell-depleted T cells, or PBMCs.

Profiled with immunoSEQ multiplex PCR; TCRdb holds only in-frame clones, not every one. The table has roughly 89,000 clones, roughly 80% seen once. The V gene is TRBV7-9, the J gene TRBJ1-6, with 9 bases matching TRBD1. The specimen was peripheral blood. This clonotype was sampled from a woman aged 80 or older with acute or convalescent COVID-19. The CDR3 DNA reads TGTGCCAGCAGTAGACAGGGGGTGAATTCACCCCTCCACTTT. Translating gives CASSRQGVNSPLHF.